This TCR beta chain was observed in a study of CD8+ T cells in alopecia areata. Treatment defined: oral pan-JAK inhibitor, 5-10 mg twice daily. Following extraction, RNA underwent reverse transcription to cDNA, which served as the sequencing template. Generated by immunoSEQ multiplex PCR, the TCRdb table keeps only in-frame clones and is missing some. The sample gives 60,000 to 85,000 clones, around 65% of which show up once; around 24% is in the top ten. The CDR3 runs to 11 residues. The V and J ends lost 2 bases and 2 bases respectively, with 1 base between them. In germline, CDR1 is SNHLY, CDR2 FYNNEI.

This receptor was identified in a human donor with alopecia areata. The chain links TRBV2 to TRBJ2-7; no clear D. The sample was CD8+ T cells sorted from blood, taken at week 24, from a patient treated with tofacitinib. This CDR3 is CASSETYEQYF. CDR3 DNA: TGTGCCAGCAGTGAAACCTACGAGCAGTACTTC.